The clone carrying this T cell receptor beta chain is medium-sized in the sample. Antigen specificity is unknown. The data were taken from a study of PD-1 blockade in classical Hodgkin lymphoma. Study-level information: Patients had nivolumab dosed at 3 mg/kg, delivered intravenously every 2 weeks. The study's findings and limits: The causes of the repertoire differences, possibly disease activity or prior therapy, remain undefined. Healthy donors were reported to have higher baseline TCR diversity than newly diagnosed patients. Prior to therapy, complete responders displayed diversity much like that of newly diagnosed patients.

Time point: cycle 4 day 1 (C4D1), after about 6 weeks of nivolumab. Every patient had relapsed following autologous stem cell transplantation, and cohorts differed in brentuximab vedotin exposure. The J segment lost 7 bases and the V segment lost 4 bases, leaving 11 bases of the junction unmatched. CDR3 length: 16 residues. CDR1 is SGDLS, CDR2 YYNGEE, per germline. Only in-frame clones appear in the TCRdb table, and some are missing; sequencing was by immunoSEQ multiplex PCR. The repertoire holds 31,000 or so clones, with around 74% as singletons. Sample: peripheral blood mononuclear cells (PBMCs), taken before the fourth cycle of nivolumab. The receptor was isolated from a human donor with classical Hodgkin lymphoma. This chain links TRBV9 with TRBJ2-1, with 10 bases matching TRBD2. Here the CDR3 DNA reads TGTGCCAGCAGCTCTATAGGACTAGCGGAGGTAAATGAGCAGTTCTTC. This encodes CASSSIGLAEVNEQFF.